This T cell receptor beta chain was recorded in a study of T cell repertoires in cytomegalovirus infection. The wider study: In public TCR beta signatures, there were indications of both CMV infection and matching HLA type.

Losses at the gene ends were 6 bases for V and 2 bases for J; bases not matched to a gene: 4. The V gene's germline CDR1 is MDHEN and CDR2 SYDVKM. The CDR3 contains 15 residues. Using its own MiXCR run on the reads, TCRdb lists one record per CDR3 protein. The sample has fewer than 200,000 distinct CDR3 sequences, around an eighth seen once. This clonotype was observed a handful of times. The antigen is unknown. The study's findings and limits: What dominated the ex vivo response were HLA-C-restricted CMV-specific TCR beta clonotypes.

The sequenced sample was PBMCs. The TCR sequence derives from a human donor in good health (CMV status not recorded). Some clones in this sample may be carry-over from other donors' samples. This chain connects TRBV28 to TRBJ2-6; 7 positions agree with TRBD1. CDR3 DNA sequence: TGTGCCAGCAGCCCCGGACAGGCTGGGGCCAACGTCCTGACTTTC. Protein product: CASSPGQAGANVLTF.